The clone carrying this T cell receptor (beta chain) showed up just a few times. What it binds is not known. This record comes from a study of CD8 T cells in ankylosing spondylitis. Study-level findings and limits: One TCR beta motif, made up of about 8 highly homologous variants, appeared characteristic of ankylosing spondylitis blood. Disease-linked clones bore a CD8+ phenotype and were relatively rare in peripheral blood.

Germline CDR1 is SGHTA and CDR2 is FQGNSA. V lost 5 bases and J lost 8, with 19 bases in between. This CDR3 is built from 15 residues. TCRdb fed the 5' RACE reads into MiXCR, producing one record per CDR3 protein. The repertoire holds approximately 400,000 distinct CDR3 sequences, with more than 25% as singletons. The origin of this receptor is a male donor with ankylosing spondylitis. The chain joins TRBV7-2 to TRBJ1-5; D is unclear. Sequenced material: blood, either unsorted or a sorted T cell fraction (not recorded which). The CDR3 DNA follows: TGTGCCAGCAGCCTTAAGATGGACGGGGAGAAGCCCCAGCATTTT. As protein: CASSLKMDGEKPQHF.